These 27 T cell receptor beta chains were all obtained from the same sample, sequenced in a study of blood T cell repertoires in COVID-19. The repertoire was sequenced with immunoSEQ multiplex PCR; TCRdb's copy has only in-frame clones and lacks some. Of under 150,000 clones listed, approximately 84% are singletons. Sequences were obtained from peripheral blood. These receptors all come from a man aged 35 to 55 with acute or convalescent COVID-19.

The chain combines TRBV3-1 (or the pseudogene TRBV3-2) with TRBJ2-7; TRBD2 is a possible D gene (5 bases). The CDR3 is 17 amino acids. The germline CDR1 and CDR2 sequences are LGHDT and YNNKEL (reference sequence). Trimming took 1 base from V and 2 from J, leaving 18 bases between them. The DNA of the CDR3 is TGTGCCAGCAGCCAAGTTCCGGGGTATAAGCCGCCCTACGAGCAGTACTTC. It specifies CASSQVPGYKPPYEQYF.

The chain uses TRBV3-1 (or the pseudogene TRBV3-2) and TRBJ2-7; 8 bases align to TRBD1. The CDR3 consists of 13 residues. CDR1 is LGHDT, CDR2 YNNKEL, per germline (reference sequence). The ends lost 6 bases at V and 3 bases at J; junction bases unmatched: 4. CDR3 DNA sequence: TGTGCCAGCAGTCTAACAGGGGGCTACGAGCAGTACTTC. Its protein product is CASSLTGGYEQYF.

The rearrangement uses TRBV19 and TRBJ1-4; TRBD1 might be the D (5 bases). Trimming took 3 bases from V and 2 from J, leaving 10 bases between them. CDR1 LNHDA and CDR2 SQIVND come from the germline V gene (reference sequence). This CDR3 spans 15 amino acids. CDR3 protein: CASSISRVTNEKLFF. CDR3 DNA sequence: TGTGCCAGTAGTATTTCCAGGGTTACTAATGAAAAACTGTTTTTT.

The CDR3 loop is CASSLGRTGDMNTEQYF. DNA for the CDR3: TGTGCCAGCAGCTTAGGCCGGACAGGGGATATGAACACCGAGCAGTACTTC. This chain connects TRBV11-2 to TRBJ2-7; the match to TRBD1 covers 9 bases. The CDR3 length is 17 residues. The germline CDR1 and CDR2 sequences are SGHAT and FQNNGV. The V and J ends lost 1 base and 6 bases, in that order; junction bases with no gene match: 13. The whole variable domain, filled in from reference TRBV11-2 and TRBJ2-7, reads EAGVAQSPRYKIIEKRQSVAFWCNPISGHATLYWYQQILGQGPKLLIQFQNNGVVDDSQLPKDRFSAERLKGVDSTLKIQPAKLEDSAVYLCASSLGRTGDMNTEQYFGPGTRLTVT.

V gene TRBV6-5 combines with J gene TRBJ1-6; maybe TRBD1 (6 bases). Germline lookup yields CDR1 MNHEY and CDR2 SVGAGI. The CDR3 sequence is 13 residues long. The V and J ends lost 6 bases and 6 bases respectively, with 9 bases between them. The CDR3 DNA follows: TGTGCCAGCAGGGCAGGGGTTAATTCACCCCTCCACTTT. It is translated as CASRAGVNSPLHF.

The gene calls are TRBV12-5 and TRBJ2-7; 8 bases are shared with TRBD1. The V gene end was trimmed by 0 bases and the J gene end by 0 bases; junction bases not matched to a gene: 4. Germline CDR1 reads LGHNT; CDR2 reads FRNRAP. This CDR3 contains 16 residues. CDR3 nucleotide sequence: TGTGCTAGTGGTTTGGTGGCAGGGGGCTTCTCCTACGAGCAGTACTTC. This sequence encodes CASGLVAGGFSYEQYF.

The chain recombines TRBV15 with TRBJ2-1; no clear D gene. V gave up 4 bases and J gave up 7 bases, with 8 bases separating them. This CDR3 region has 12 residues. Germline V gene sequence: CDR1 LNHNV, CDR2 YYDKDF (reference sequence). CDR3 in amino acids: CATSKRRNEQFF. CDR3 nucleotides: TGTGCCACCAGCAAACGCAGGAATGAGCAGTTCTTC.

This clone was recorded once. V gene TRBV2 combines with J gene TRBJ2-3; maybe TRBD2 (6 bases). Germline CDR1 is SNHLY and CDR2 is FYNNEI. CDR3 size: 14 residues. V shed 3 bases and J shed 4 bases, with 11 bases lying between them. CDR3 bases: TGTGCCAGCAGTGATGCGCGGGGAGCAGATACGCAGTATTTT. Protein sequence: CASSDARGADTQYF.

This chain links TRBV6-5 with TRBJ2-7; TRBD2 agrees at 7 bases. V trimming: 0 bases; J trimming: 7 bases; junction bases outside the gene matches: 6. The CDR3 loop spans 14 amino acids. The germline gives CDR1 MNHEY, CDR2 SVGAGI. The CDR3 spells CASSYSGGSREQYF. CDR3 bases: TGTGCCAGCAGTTACTCGGGAGGGTCGCGGGAGCAGTACTTC.

CDR3 DNA sequence: TGTGCCACTTCTAACTACGGGGTTGCGGGCGAGCAGTACTTC. Translated, it gives CATSNYGVAGEQYF. The chain employs TRBV6-5 and TRBJ2-7; a possible D gene is TRBD2 (5 bases). CDR1 and CDR2 (germline): MNHEY, SVGAGI. Trimming left V 10 bases short and J 6 bases short, with 22 bases between. This CDR3 is built from 14 residues.

The J gene is TRBJ1-3, the V gene TRBV2; no clear D. Trimming removed 3 bases at V and 2 bases at J, with 8 bases between. CDR1 SNHLY and CDR2 FYNNEI come from the germline V gene. The CDR3 totals 14 residues. CDR3 sequence (DNA): TGTGCCAGCAGTGAGGTCCCAGCTGGAAACACCATATATTTT. It is translated as CASSEVPAGNTIYF.

The rearrangement joins TRBV27 to TRBJ1-4; TRBD1 matches 9 bases. The V segment lost 1 base and the J segment 8 bases; nucleotides outside the gene matches: 5. Germline lookup yields CDR1 MNHEY and CDR2 SMNVEV (reference sequence). The CDR3 totals 15 residues. CDR3 loop: CASSLWGQGGEKLFF. CDR3 DNA: TGTGCCAGCAGTTTATGGGGACAGGGTGGGGAAAAACTGTTTTTT.

The rearrangement links TRBV7-9 to TRBJ1-1; unclear D gene. Germline CDR1 is SEHNR and CDR2 is FQNEAQ (reference sequence). Between the trimmed V and J ends, which lost 3 bases and 1 base, there was a span of 9 bases. This CDR3 is 14 amino acids long. CDR3 sequence reads: CASSFSLSNTEAFF. CDR3 nucleotides: TGTGCCAGCAGCTTTTCCCTCTCGAACACTGAAGCTTTCTTT. Variable domain in full (rest from reference TRBV7-9 and TRBJ1-1): DTGVSQNPRHKITKRGQNVTFRCDPISEHNRLYWYRQTLGQGPEFLTYFQNEAQLEKSRLLSDRFSAERPKGSFSTLEIQRTEQGDSAMYLCASSFSLSNTEAFFGQGTRLTVV.

This chain uses TRBV6-5 with TRBJ1-2; D uncertain. V gave up 7 bases and J gave up 8 bases, with 23 bases separating them. Germline CDR1 MNHEY, CDR2 SVGAGI. This CDR3 spans 15 amino acids. The chain's CDR3 is CASITGIGLTGGYTF. In DNA, the CDR3 is TGTGCCAGCATAACGGGCATCGGACTAACTGGGGGCTACACCTTC.

This rearrangement joins TRBV4-2 to TRBJ2-3, with 7 bases fitting TRBD2. The J segment lost 2 bases and the V segment lost 0 bases, leaving 5 bases of the junction unmatched. Looked up from germline, CDR1 is LGHNA and CDR2 is YNFKEQ. The CDR3 is made up of 16 amino acids. CDR3 coding DNA: TGTGCCAGCAGCCAAGAGGAGCGGGGCCCCACAGATACGCAGTATTTT. This gives the protein CASSQEERGPTDTQYF.

This chain links TRBV6-1 with TRBJ2-6; the D gene is possibly TRBD1 (6 bases). Looked up from germline, CDR1 is MNHNS and CDR2 is SASEGT. This CDR3 has 14 amino acids. Trimming left V 6 bases short and J 3 bases short, with 9 bases between. The CDR3 nucleotides read TGTGCCAGCAGCCCAGGGGTTGGGGCCAACGTCCTGACTTTC. This translates into CASSPGVGANVLTF.

The V and J genes are TRBV2 and TRBJ2-7; 14 nucleotides agree with TRBD2. Trimming took 6 bases from V and 0 from J; bases not matched to a gene: 4. The germline V gene has CDR1 SNHLY and CDR2 FYNNEI. This CDR3 contains 16 residues. CDR3 in amino acids: CASRGLAGDNSYEQYF. The DNA of the CDR3 is TGTGCCAGCAGGGGACTAGCGGGGGACAACTCCTACGAGCAGTACTTC.

The gene calls are TRBV2 and TRBJ2-7; the D gene is possibly TRBD2 (7 bases). This CDR3 spans 16 amino acids. The V end lost 5 bases, the J end lost 3 bases, and 20 bases lay between the germline ends. The germline gives CDR1 SNHLY, CDR2 FYNNEI. CDR3 bases: TGTGCCAGCAGTACGATGCGGGGGCCCCCCCTCTACGAGCAGTACTTC. It translates to CASSTMRGPPLYEQYF.

The V and J genes are TRBV5-1 and TRBJ2-3; perhaps TRBD2 as D (5 bases). Trimming took 4 bases from V and 2 from J, leaving 20 bases between them. Germline CDR1 is SGHRS and CDR2 is YFSETQ. This CDR3 spans 17 amino acids. The CDR3 nucleotides are TGCGCCAGCAGCCACAGCTGGGCGGGCAGGATCACAGATACGCAGTATTTT. Amino acids: CASSHSWAGRITDTQYF. The full variable domain, in which reference TRBV5-1 and TRBJ2-3 provide the parts outside the CDR3, is KAGVTQTPRYLIKTRGQQVTLSCSPISGHRSVSWYQQTPGQGLQFLFEYFSETQRNKGNFPGRFSGRQFSNSRSEMNVSTLELGDSALYLCASSHSWAGRITDTQYFGPGTRLTVL.

The chain carries TRBV25-1 and TRBJ2-2; 7 nucleotides line up with TRBD1. The CDR3 has 13 residues. Germline-derived CDR1 and CDR2 are MGHDK and SYGVNS. V was pared by 6 bases and J by 7 bases, with 5 bases of the junction left unmatched. The CDR3 bases are TGTGCCAGCAGGACAGGGTTGGACGGGGAGCTGTTTTTT. It codes for CASRTGLDGELFF.

V usage is TRBV6-4 and J usage is TRBJ2-7; TRBD2 matches 14 bases. CDR3 length equals 19 residues. V was pared by 0 bases and J by 4 bases, with 11 bases of the junction left unmatched. Per the germline V gene, CDR1 is MRHNA and CDR2 is SNTAGT. CDR3 coding DNA: TGTGCCAGCAGTGACTCGGGTCCGCTGGGACTAGCGGGGGAGTACGAGCAGTACTTC. This gives the protein CASSDSGPLGLAGEYEQYF.

The chain is built from TRBV4-1 and TRBJ1-2; no clear D. The CDR3 spans 12 residues. Per germline, CDR1 MGHRA and CDR2 YSYEKL. Trimming shortened V by 2 bases and J by 8 bases, and 9 bases separated the two germline ends. The CDR3: CASSQPERGYTF. The CDR3 nucleotides are TGCGCCAGCAGCCAACCCGAGAGAGGCTACACCTTC.

The chain is built from TRBV12-3 or TRBV12-4 and TRBJ2-7, with TRBD1 as a possible D gene (5 bases). This CDR3 spans 13 amino acids. The V gene lost 4 bases and the J gene lost 3 bases, with 10 bases spanning the gap. The CDR3: CASSSQGLYEQYF. CDR3 DNA: TGTGCCAGCAGTTCGCAGGGTCTCTACGAGCAGTACTTC.

The gene calls are TRBV7-9 and TRBJ1-4; tentative D call: TRBD1 (6 bases). The CDR3 loop spans 15 amino acids. Germline loops: CDR1 SEHNR, CDR2 FQNEAQ (reference sequence). V lost 6 bases and J lost 2, with 13 bases in between. The CDR3 protein is CASSRTTGTNEKLFF. CDR3 DNA sequence: TGTGCCAGCAGTCGTACGACAGGTACTAATGAAAAACTGTTTTTT.

The rearrangement joins TRBV24-1 to TRBJ1-2, with D tentatively TRBD1 (6 bases). This CDR3 comprises 12 residues. CDR1 and CDR2 (germline): KGHDR, SFDVKD. Trimming removed 10 bases from V and 2 bases from J, with 10 bases in between. For the CDR3, the DNA is TGTGCCACTGCCGGGACAAACTATGGCTACACCTTC. Amino acid sequence: CATAGTNYGYTF.

V and J are TRBV3-1 (or the pseudogene TRBV3-2) and TRBJ2-1, with D possibly matching TRBD2 (6 bases). Germline loops: CDR1 LGHDT, CDR2 YNNKEL (reference sequence). The ends were cut back, 4 bases at V and 0 bases at J, with 16 bases in the middle. The CDR3 runs 17 residues. CDR3 in amino acids: CASSRRTITSSYNEQFF. The CDR3 bases are TGTGCCAGCAGCCGCCGGACTATTACCAGCTCCTACAATGAGCAGTTCTTC.

This rearrangement joins TRBV4-2 to TRBJ1-3; weak D call: TRBD1 (6 bases). Between the trimmed V and J ends, which lost 5 bases and 4 bases, there was a span of 18 bases. The germline V gene encodes CDR1 LGHNA and CDR2 YNFKEQ. The CDR3 covers 16 residues. The CDR3 loop reads CASSTRRGIGGNTIYF. The CDR3 DNA follows: TGTGCCAGCAGCACCCGTAGGGGGATAGGGGGAAACACCATATATTTT.